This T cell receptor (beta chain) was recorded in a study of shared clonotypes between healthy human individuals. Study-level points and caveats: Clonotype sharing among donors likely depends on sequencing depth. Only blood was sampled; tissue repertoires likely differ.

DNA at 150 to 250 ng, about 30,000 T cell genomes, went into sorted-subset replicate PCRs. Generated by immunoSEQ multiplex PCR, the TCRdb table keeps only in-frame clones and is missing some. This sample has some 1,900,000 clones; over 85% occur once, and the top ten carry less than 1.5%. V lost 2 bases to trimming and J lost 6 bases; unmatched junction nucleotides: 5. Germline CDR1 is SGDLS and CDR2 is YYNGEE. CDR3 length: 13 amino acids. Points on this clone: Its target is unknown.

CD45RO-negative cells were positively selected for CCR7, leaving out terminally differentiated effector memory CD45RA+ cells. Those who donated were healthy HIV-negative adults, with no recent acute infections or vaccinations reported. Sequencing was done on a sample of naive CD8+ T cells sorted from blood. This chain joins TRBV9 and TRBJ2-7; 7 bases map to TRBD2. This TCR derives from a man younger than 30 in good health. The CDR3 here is CASSVAAGREQYF. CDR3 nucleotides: TGTGCCAGCAGCGTGGCAGCGGGACGCGAGCAGTACTTC.